These 2 T cell receptor beta chains originate from one sample sequenced in a study of identifying expanded T cells in peripheral blood. Using immunoSEQ multiplex PCR, the repertoire was profiled, and TCRdb retains in-frame clones only, with some absent. The table lists 50,000 to 65,000 clones, about 85% of them singletons. Sequenced: blood. Source of these receptors: a person aged 18 to 70 in good health.

The J gene is TRBJ2-7, the V gene TRBV11-3, with 7 bases aligning to TRBD2. Germline V lookup: CDR1 SGHNT, CDR2 YENEEA. The V segment lost 4 bases and the J segment 0 bases; nucleotides outside the gene matches: 6. This CDR3 is built from 15 residues. The CDR3 DNA sequence: TGTGCCAGCAGCTCGCAGCGGGGTAGCTCCTACGAGCAGTACTTC. Protein sequence: CASSSQRGSSYEQYF.

V usage is TRBV15 and J usage is TRBJ1-5; D is uncertain. Trimming stripped 5 bases from V and 3 bases from J, with 17 bases between. Per germline, CDR1 LNHNV and CDR2 YYDKDF (reference sequence). CDR3 length equals 16 residues. This CDR3 reads CATSSRRERDNQPQHF. The CDR3 coding sequence is TGTGCCACCAGCTCGAGAAGGGAAAGGGACAATCAGCCCCAGCATTTT.